This T cell receptor beta chain was recorded in a study of naive and memory T cell subsets. Both TRBC1 and TRBC2 were covered by a beta constant-region primer of two equimolar oligonucleotides. Ligated cDNA was amplified by four rounds of PCR with nested alpha and beta constant-region primers and SP2. Using its own MiXCR run on the UMI-ligation and nested PCR reads, TCRdb lists one record per CDR3 protein. Of just over 80,000 distinct CDR3 sequences in the sample, over 8.5% were seen once. Sequential positive selection took CD4 T cells first, then CD8 T cells. Four subsets defined by CD45RA and CD27 were sorted after CD3, CD4, CD8 and live/dead staining. Germline CDR1 reads PRHDT; CDR2 reads FYEKMQ (reference sequence). This CDR3 region has 15 residues. The V gene end was trimmed by 5 bases and the J gene end by 5 bases; junction bases not matched to a gene: 11. Study-wide points: Between naive and memory subsets, TCR abundance power law exponents differed.

This clonotype was observed a few times. The antigen remains undetermined. Sequenced input: naive CD8+ T cells from blood. The V gene is TRBV13, the J gene TRBJ2-7; 8 bases are a match to TRBD1. This clonotype originated in a human donor in good health. CDR3 amino acids: CASSGTGTGLDEQYF. CDR3 nucleotides: TGTGCCAGCAGCGGCACCGGGACAGGATTGGACGAGCAGTACTTC.